This section outlines one TCR beta chain sequence together with its context. This entry is derived from a study of cytomegalovirus exposure and HLA in healthy donors. Per germline, CDR1 MNHEY and CDR2 SMNVEV (reference sequence). Trimming at V came to 6 bases and at J to 8 bases, leaving 7 bases not matched to a gene. The CDR3 covers 12 residues. The table came from immunoSEQ multiplex PCR; TCRdb's copy has only in-frame clones and leaves some out. The sample lists about 250,000 clones, roughly 90% seen once, with 9.5% to 15% in the top ten. Sequenced sample: PBMCs. This chain joins TRBV27 and TRBJ2-7, with 7 bases that match TRBD1. The receptor's source is a man between 18 and 29 years old in good health and CMV-seropositive. The CDR3 region is CASRGDSLKQYF. The CDR3 DNA reads as TGTGCCAGCAGGGGGGACAGCTTAAAGCAGTACTTC.